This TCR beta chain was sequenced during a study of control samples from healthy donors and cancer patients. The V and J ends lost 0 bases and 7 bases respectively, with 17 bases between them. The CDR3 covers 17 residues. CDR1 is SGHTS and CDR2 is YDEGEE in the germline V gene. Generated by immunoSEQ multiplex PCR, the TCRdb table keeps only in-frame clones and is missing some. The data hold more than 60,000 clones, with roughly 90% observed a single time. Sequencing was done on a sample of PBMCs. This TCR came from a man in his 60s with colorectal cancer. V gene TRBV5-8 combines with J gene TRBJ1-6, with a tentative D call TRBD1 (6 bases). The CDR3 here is CASSLDRERAGNSPLHF. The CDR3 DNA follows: TGTGCCAGCAGCTTGGACAGGGAAAGAGCGGGGAATTCACCCCTCCACTTT.